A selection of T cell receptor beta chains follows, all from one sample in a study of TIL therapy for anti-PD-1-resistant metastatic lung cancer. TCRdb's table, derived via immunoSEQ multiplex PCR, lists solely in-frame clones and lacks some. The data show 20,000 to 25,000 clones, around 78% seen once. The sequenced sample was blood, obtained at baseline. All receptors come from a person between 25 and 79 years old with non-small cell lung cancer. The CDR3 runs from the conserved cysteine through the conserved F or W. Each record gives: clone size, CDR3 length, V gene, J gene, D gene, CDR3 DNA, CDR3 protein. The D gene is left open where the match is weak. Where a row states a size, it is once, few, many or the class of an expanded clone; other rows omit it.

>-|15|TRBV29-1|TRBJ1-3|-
TGCAGCGTTGCCTCATGGGAGGGGTCTGGAAACACCATATATTTT
CSVASWEGSGNTIYF
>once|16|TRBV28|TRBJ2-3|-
TGTGCCAGCAGTTTGGCACACCACCATAGCACAGATACGCAGTATTTT
CASSLAHHHSTDTQYF
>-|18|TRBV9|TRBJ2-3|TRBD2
TGTGCCAGCAGCCCGACCCCCCCTAGCGGGAGGCTGTTTAATACGCAGTATTTT
CASSPTPPSGRLFNTQYF
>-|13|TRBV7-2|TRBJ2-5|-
TGTGCCAGCAGCAGCGACAGCGTTACGACCCAGTACTTC
CASSSDSVTTQYF
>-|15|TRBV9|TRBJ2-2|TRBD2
TGTGCCAGCAGCCCTAGGACTAGTATTGCCGGGGAGCTGTTTTTT
CASSPRTSIAGELFF
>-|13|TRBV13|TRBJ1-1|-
TGTGCCAGCAGCTTCGACAGGAACACTGAAGCTTTCTTT
CASSFDRNTEAFF
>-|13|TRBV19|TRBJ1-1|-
TGTGCCAGTAGTATAGACCGGGGCGCTGAAGCTTTCTTT
CASSIDRGAEAFF
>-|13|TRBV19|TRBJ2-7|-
TGTGCCAGTAGGAAGCAGGGTAAGGACGAGCAGTACTTC
CASRKQGKDEQYF
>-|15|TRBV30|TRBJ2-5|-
TGTGCCTGGAGTGCCTCATCGACAGGCCAAGAGACCCAGTACTTC
CAWSASSTGQETQYF
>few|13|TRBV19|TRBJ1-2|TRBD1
TGTGCCACCCGATCCGACAGGGCACAGGGCTACACCTTC
CATRSDRAQGYTF
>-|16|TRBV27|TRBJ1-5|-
TGTGCCAGCAGTTTACATTCGGGTTATAGCAATCAGCCCCAGCATTTT
CASSLHSGYSNQPQHF
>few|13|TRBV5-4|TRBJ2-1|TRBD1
TGTGCCAGCAGCTCGGGACAGAGATATGAGCAGTTCTTC
CASSSGQRYEQFF
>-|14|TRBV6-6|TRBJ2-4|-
TGTGCCAGCAGTCCAGGGATGGCCAAAAACATTCAGTACTTC
CASSPGMAKNIQYF
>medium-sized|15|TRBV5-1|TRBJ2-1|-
TGCGCCAGCAGCTTGTATGTGGCCGGGAGCGATGAGCAGTTCTTC
CASSLYVAGSDEQFF
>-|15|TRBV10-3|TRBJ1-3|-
TGTGCCATCAGTGATCAGGCCGTCTCTGGAAACACCATATATTTT
CAISDQAVSGNTIYF
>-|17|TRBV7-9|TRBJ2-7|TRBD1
TGTGCCAGCAGCTCATTCCTAGGACAGGCTTTCTCCTACGAGCAGTACTTC
CASSSFLGQAFSYEQYF
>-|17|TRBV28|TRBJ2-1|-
TGTGCCAGCACCCACCGGGGCACCCAGCCGGGCTACAATGAGCAGTTCTTC
CASTHRGTQPGYNEQFF
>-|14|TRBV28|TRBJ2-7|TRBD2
TGTGCCAGCAGTTCGCTAGCGGGAGAAAGAGAGCAGTACTTC
CASSSLAGEREQYF
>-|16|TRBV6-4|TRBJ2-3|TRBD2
TGTGCCAGCAGTGACGGGACTAGCGCTGGCACAGATACGCAGTATTTT
CASSDGTSAGTDTQYF
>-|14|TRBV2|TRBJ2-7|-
TGTGCCAGCAGTGATAGGGGGAGCTCCTACGAGCAGTACTTC
CASSDRGSSYEQYF
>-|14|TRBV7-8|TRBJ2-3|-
TGTGCCAGCAGGTCAGCGGGCCTCACAGATACGCAGTATTTT
CASRSAGLTDTQYF
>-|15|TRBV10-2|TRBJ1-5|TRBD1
TGCGCCAGCAACCCAGGGGGGGCAAGCAATCAGCCCCAGCATTTT
CASNPGGASNQPQHF
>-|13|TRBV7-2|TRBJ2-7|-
TGTGCCAGCAGCTCCCGGCCATCCTACGAGCAGTACTTC
CASSSRPSYEQYF
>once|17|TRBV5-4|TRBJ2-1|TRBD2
TGTGCCAGCAGCTTGGAGGGCGGGGGGAGCTCCTACAATGAGCAGTTCTTC
CASSLEGGGSSYNEQFF
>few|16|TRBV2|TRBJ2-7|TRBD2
TGTGCCAGCACGTCCCTAGCGGGATCTTCCCTTGGGGAGCAGTACTTC
CASTSLAGSSLGEQYF
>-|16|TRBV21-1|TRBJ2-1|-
TGTGCCAGCAGCAACCCAGGACTAGCGGGTAGAAATGAGCAGTTCTTC
CASSNPGLAGRNEQFF
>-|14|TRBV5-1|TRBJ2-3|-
TGCGCCAGCAGTCCCCGGGGGCCCACAGATACGCAGTATTTT
CASSPRGPTDTQYF
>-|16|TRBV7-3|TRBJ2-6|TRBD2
TGTGCCAGCAGCACGGCGGGGGGCTCTGGGGCCAACGTCCTGACTTTC
CASSTAGGSGANVLTF
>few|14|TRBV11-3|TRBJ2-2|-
TGTGCCAGCGGACCGTTGGGGAACACCGGGGAGCTGTTTTTT
CASGPLGNTGELFF
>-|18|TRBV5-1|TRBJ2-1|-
TGCGCCAGCAGCCAGGGACCCGGGGGCCATAGCTCCTACAATGAGCAGTTCTTC
CASSQGPGGHSSYNEQFF
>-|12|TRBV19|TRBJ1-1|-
TGTGCCAGTAGTACTCATCTGGCAGGGCCCTTCTTT
CASSTHLAGPFF
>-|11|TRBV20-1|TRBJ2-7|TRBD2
TGCAGTGCCGGGACTAGCTACGAGCAGTACTTC
CSAGTSYEQYF
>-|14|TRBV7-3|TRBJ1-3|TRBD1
TGTGCCAACAGCGCGACAGGGTTTGGAAACACCATATATTTT
CANSATGFGNTIYF
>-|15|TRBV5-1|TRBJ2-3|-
TGCGCCAGCAGCTTGGAGCAGGCGGGAACAGATACGCAGTATTTT
CASSLEQAGTDTQYF
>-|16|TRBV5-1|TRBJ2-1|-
TGCGCCAGCAGCCCTTCAACGGGAGCGTTGAATAATGAGCAGTTCTTC
CASSPSTGALNNEQFF
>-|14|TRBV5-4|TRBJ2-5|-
TGTGCCAGCAGTAGAGGCGGTTTGGGGGAGACCCAGTACTTC
CASSRGGLGETQYF
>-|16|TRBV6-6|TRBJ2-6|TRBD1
TGTGCCAGCAGTCAGGACAGGACTGCCGGGGCCAACGTCCTGACTTTC
CASSQDRTAGANVLTF
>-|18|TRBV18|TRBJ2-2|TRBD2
TGTGCCAGCTCATCCGGGACTAGCGGGAGGTACAACACCGGGGAGCTGTTTTTT
CASSSGTSGRYNTGELFF
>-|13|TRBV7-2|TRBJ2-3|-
TGTGCCAGCAGCCTGGGTGGTCGTGGTACGCAGTATTTT
CASSLGGRGTQYF
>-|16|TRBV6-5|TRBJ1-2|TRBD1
TGTGCCAGCAGTTACTCGAAAGGACAGGGGGCTTATGGCTACACCTTC
CASSYSKGQGAYGYTF
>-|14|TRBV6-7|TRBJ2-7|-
TGTGCCAGCAGTTACGCGCCAGGGTCCGACGAGCAGTACTTC
CASSYAPGSDEQYF
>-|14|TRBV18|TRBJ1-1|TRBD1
TGTGCCAGCTCACCGGGACAGCTCAACACTGAAGCTTTCTTT
CASSPGQLNTEAFF
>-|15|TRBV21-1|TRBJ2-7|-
TGTGCCAGCAGCAATCCCCCCGGACTAAAAATCCAGCAGTACTTC
CASSNPPGLKIQQYF
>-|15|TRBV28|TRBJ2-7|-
TGTGCCAGCAGTTTAAGAGGGGCAGGGGGGTACGAGCAGTACTTC
CASSLRGAGGYEQYF
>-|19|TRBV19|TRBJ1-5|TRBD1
TGTGCCAGTAGTCCTCGGGACAGAGTGGGGGGGGTTAGCAATCAGCCCCAGCATTTT
CASSPRDRVGGVSNQPQHF
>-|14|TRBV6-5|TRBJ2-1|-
TGTGCCAGCAGTTACTCAGAAGGCTACAATGAGCAGTTCTTC
CASSYSEGYNEQFF
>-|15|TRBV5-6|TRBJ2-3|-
TGTGCCAGCAGCTTGGGGCTCACTAGCACAGATACGCAGTATTTT
CASSLGLTSTDTQYF
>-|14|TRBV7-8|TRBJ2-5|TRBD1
TGTGCCAGCAGCAGAAGGACAGGGGTCGGGACCCAGTACTTC
CASSRRTGVGTQYF
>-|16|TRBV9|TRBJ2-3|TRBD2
TGTGCCAGCAGCGGGGGACTAGCCGGGGGCACAGATACGCAGTATTTT
CASSGGLAGGTDTQYF
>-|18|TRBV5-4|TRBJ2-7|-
TGTGCCAGCAGCCAAGCACCAGGGGGGACGTCCAGCCTCTACGAGCAGTACTTC
CASSQAPGGTSSLYEQYF